This T cell receptor (beta chain) was obtained from a study of lymphopenia after photon versus proton radiotherapy (dated by TCRdb to the late 2010s). For the wider study: The immunological effects of photon versus proton radiation therapy were compared in patients with gastrointestinal tumors who developed high-grade lymphopenia. The study was designed to characterize how the impact on the immune system differs between the two radiation modalities. The cohort included roughly 18 patients with gastrointestinal tumors who developed lymphopenia after receiving either photon or proton therapy.

General findings and caveats noted by the study authors: After the lymphocyte count nadir, repertoires from photon-treated patients showed oligoclonal expansion, particularly of CD8+ Temra cells, and this expansion drove the decline in diversity. The survival association was assessed only in patients who died, and better survival with proton therapy was presented by the authors as a possibility rather than a demonstrated result. Proton-treated patients stayed relatively stable during treatment, while photon-treated patients lost naive T cells and TCR diversity and gained effector/memory populations. Across the cohort, a larger post-nadir drop in TCR diversity was inversely correlated with overall survival time among patients who died.

CDR1 SGHAT and CDR2 FQNNGV were looked up in the germline V gene. At the junction V is shortened by 0 bases and J by 9 bases, with 2 bases in between. Including the terminal cysteine and phenylalanine, the CDR3 comprises 11 residues. Left in the record is the CDR3 DNA by itself, 33 bases read in frame from the first base. The library came from the immunoSEQ multiplex PCR assay. T cell repertoires were profiled with deep sequencing of rearranged TCR beta loci together with multiparametric flow cytometry. Imported from immuneACCESS, the table was reduced by TCRdb to in-frame sequences with V and J called. These copies leave out some clones; in studies compared against another copy, an unresolved V gene accounts for under half, and the cause of the remainder is not known. Counted in this sample were 15,000 to 20,000 clones; about nine tenths of them appeared once. Of the sample, under 14% is held by the ten largest clones.

With regard to this clone: Its antigen remains undetermined. No base-level quality is on record; no much larger clone is a single base apart.

The receptor was derived from a man in his 70s with pancreatic cancer. Here the chain combines TRBV11-2 and TRBJ2-2; the D segment cannot be called with confidence. The sample consisted of peripheral blood, taken from a patient treated with proton-based radiotherapy. The DNA sequence follows: TGTGCCAGCAGCTTAGAGTGGGAGCTGTTTTTT. This codes for CASSLEWELFF. The entire variable domain, with the stretches around the CDR3 drawn from the reference TRBV11-2 and TRBJ2-2 proteins, is EAGVAQSPRYKIIEKRQSVAFWCNPISGHATLYWYQQILGQGPKLLIQFQNNGVVDDSQLPKDRFSAERLKGVDSTLKIQPAKLEDSAVYLCASSLEWELFFGEGSRLTVL.